The 17 T cell receptor beta chains below all came from one sample that was sequenced in a study of blood T cell repertoires in COVID-19. Some clones are missing from TCRdb's copy, which holds only in-frame ones; the method was immunoSEQ multiplex PCR. The data show some 50,000 clones, 84% seen once. Sequencing was done on a sample of peripheral blood. The receptors shown here come from a man between 45 and 60 years old with acute or convalescent COVID-19.

The rearrangement links TRBV19 to TRBJ2-3, with 7 nucleotides matching TRBD1. Trimming at V came to 5 bases and at J to 9 bases, leaving 8 bases not matched to a gene. The length of the CDR3 is 13 residues. Germline V gives CDR1 LNHDA, CDR2 SQIVND (reference sequence). CDR3 amino acids: CASSEGASDTQYF. CDR3 coding DNA: TGTGCCAGTAGTGAGGGGGCCTCGGACACGCAGTATTTT.

The chain recombines TRBV13 with TRBJ2-4; 10 bases match TRBD2. Germline V lookup: CDR1 PRHDT, CDR2 FYEKMQ (reference sequence). V lost 5 bases, J lost 1 base, and 11 bases stayed unmatched. The length of the CDR3 is 18 residues. The CDR3 reads CASSPSIAGGLAKNIQYF. In nucleotides, the CDR3 is TGTGCCAGCAGCCCCTCGATAGCGGGGGGACTGGCCAAAAACATTCAGTACTTC.

V gene TRBV7-9 combines with J gene TRBJ1-3, with unresolved D. Per germline, CDR1 SEHNR and CDR2 FQNEAQ (reference sequence). Trimming pared 1 base from V and 2 bases from J, leaving 6 bases between. The CDR3 extends over 14 amino acids. The CDR3 coding sequence is TGTGCCAGCAGCTTAGTTAATCCTGGAAACACCATATATTTT. Residues: CASSLVNPGNTIYF.

V is TRBV27 and J is TRBJ2-5; 9 bases are shared with TRBD2. Germline CDR1 reads MNHEY; CDR2 reads SMNVEV (reference sequence). Losses at the gene ends were 5 bases for V and 1 base for J; bases not matched to a gene: 8. The CDR3 covers 16 residues. The CDR3 region has the DNA TGTGCCAGCAGTCATCTCAAGACTAGCGGCCAAGAGACCCAGTACTTC. The encoded protein is CASSHLKTSGQETQYF.

This rearrangement joins TRBV4-3 to TRBJ2-1; TRBD1 matches 9 bases. J gave up 6 bases and V 1 base, and 10 bases lay outside the gene matches. The CDR3 covers 17 residues. The germline V gene encodes CDR1 LGHNA and CDR2 YSLEER. The CDR3, as DNA: TGCGCCAGCAGCCAAGGAATTCGACTGACAGGGGGCAATGAGCAGTTCTTC. Its translation: CASSQGIRLTGGNEQFF.

V is TRBV11-2 and J is TRBJ2-7, with TRBD2 identical over 11 bases. The CDR3 length is 16 residues. From germline, CDR1 is SGHAT and CDR2 FQNNGV. With V trimmed by 1 base and J by 2 bases, 4 bases remained unmatched. CDR3: CASSLGSLAGAYEQYF. CDR3 nucleotides: TGTGCCAGCAGCTTAGGTTCACTAGCGGGAGCCTACGAGCAGTACTTC. Filled out from reference TRBV11-2 and TRBJ2-7, the complete variable domain reads EAGVAQSPRYKIIEKRQSVAFWCNPISGHATLYWYQQILGQGPKLLIQFQNNGVVDDSQLPKDRFSAERLKGVDSTLKIQPAKLEDSAVYLCASSLGSLAGAYEQYFGPGTRLTVT.

The chain uses TRBV5-4 and TRBJ1-2; D is uncertain. V shed 4 bases and J shed 8 bases, with 12 bases lying between them. Germline V lookup: CDR1 SGHNT, CDR2 YYREEE (reference sequence). The CDR3 totals 12 residues. The CDR3 bases are TGTGCCAGCAGCACGACTGCGAAGGGCTACACCTTC. Translated: CASSTTAKGYTF.

CDR3 nucleotide sequence: TGCAGCGTGGGGGGATTAATGGGCACTGAAGCTTTCTTT. Translated, it gives CSVGGLMGTEAFF. This chain connects TRBV29-1 to TRBJ1-1; perhaps TRBD1 as D (5 bases). The CDR3 spans 13 residues. V lost 6 bases and J 4 bases, leaving 15 bases between the germline ends. Germline CDR1 reads SQVTM; CDR2 reads ANQGSEA.

This clone has a single count. The chain employs TRBV3-1 (or the pseudogene TRBV3-2) and TRBJ1-6, with D possibly TRBD1 on 6 matching bases. The CDR3 is made up of 15 amino acids. Germline loops: CDR1 LGHDT, CDR2 YNNKEL (reference sequence). V was clipped by 4 bases and J by 7 bases, with 14 bases between them. Here the CDR3 DNA reads TGTGCCAGCAGCCCGAGGGCAGGGGCAAATTCACCCCTCCACTTT. Amino acids: CASSPRAGANSPLHF.

The chain couples TRBV28 to TRBJ1-2; D unresolved. Germline V CDR1 and CDR2: MDHEN, SYDVKM. This CDR3 contains 12 residues. Trimming removed 3 bases from V and 1 base from J, with 3 bases in between. The CDR3 spells CASSFVNYGYTF. CDR3 DNA sequence: TGTGCCAGCAGTTTCGTTAACTATGGCTACACCTTC.

The genes are TRBV7-6 and TRBJ2-3; 9 bases agree with TRBD2. The CDR3 consists of 15 residues. V gave up 5 bases and J gave up 1 base; unmatched junction bases: 4. Germline lookup yields CDR1 SGHVS and CDR2 FNYEAQ. CDR3 loop: CASSPRGGGTDTQYF. CDR3 nucleotides: TGTGCCAGCAGCCCCCGCGGGGGGGGCACAGATACGCAGTATTTT.

This clone appeared once. Germline is not matched at one junction end, which may reflect a read error. Here the CDR3 reads CATSDPGRIGGLFF. The DNA of the CDR3 is TGTGCCACCAGTGACCCCGGACGGATCGGGGGGCTGTTTTTT. The rearrangement links TRBV24-1 to TRBJ2-2; weak D call: TRBD2 (6 bases). The CDR3 contains 14 residues. Germline CDR1 and CDR2: KGHDR and SFDVKD.

This chain uses TRBV6-2 or TRBV6-3 with TRBJ2-1, with 9 bases fitting TRBD2. Germline V gene data show CDR1 as MNHEY and CDR2 as SVGEGT. This CDR3 comprises 14 residues. The V segment lost 5 bases and the J segment 9 bases; nucleotides outside the gene matches: 8. The CDR3 DNA reads TGTGCCAGCAGTGACCCACCGCGGGAGGGTGAGCAGTTCTTC. Protein product: CASSDPPREGEQFF.

The chain joins TRBV4-2 to TRBJ1-3; 7 nucleotides match TRBD1. The CDR3 spans 15 residues. In germline, CDR1 is LGHNA, CDR2 YNFKEQ. After removal of 5 bases from V and 4 bases from J, the junction contained 8 bases not matched to a gene. The chain's CDR3 is CASSATDREGNTIYF. The CDR3 nucleotides read TGTGCCAGCAGCGCGACAGACAGGGAGGGAAACACCATATATTTT.

The V call is TRBV19, the J call TRBJ2-1; a weak D match, TRBD2 (5 bases). Trimming left V 5 bases short and J 7 bases short, with 12 bases between. The CDR3 runs 13 residues. Germline-derived CDR1 and CDR2 are LNHDA and SQIVND (reference sequence). As DNA, the CDR3 is TGTGCCAGTAGTGGCGGGCGAACGAATGAGCAGTTCTTC. Amino acid sequence: CASSGGRTNEQFF.

The chain joins TRBV6-2 or TRBV6-3 to TRBJ1-2; 9 bases fit TRBD1. Trimming at V came to 0 bases and at J to 6 bases, leaving 11 bases not matched to a gene. CDR3 length equals 17 residues. Germline CDR1 MNHEY, CDR2 SVGEGT. In nucleotides, the CDR3 is TGTGCCAGCAGTTACTCGACGGACAGGGGAGTATCGGATGGCTACACCTTC. Translation gives CASSYSTDRGVSDGYTF.

The chain recombines TRBV29-1 with TRBJ1-3; D is ambiguous. The V and J ends lost 6 bases and 2 bases respectively, with 11 bases between them. The CDR3 length is 13 residues. CDR1 is SQVTM and CDR2 is ANQGSEA in the germline V gene. This CDR3 is CSVRRGPGNTIYF. In nucleotides, the CDR3 is TGCAGCGTGCGTCGGGGTCCTGGAAACACCATATATTTT.